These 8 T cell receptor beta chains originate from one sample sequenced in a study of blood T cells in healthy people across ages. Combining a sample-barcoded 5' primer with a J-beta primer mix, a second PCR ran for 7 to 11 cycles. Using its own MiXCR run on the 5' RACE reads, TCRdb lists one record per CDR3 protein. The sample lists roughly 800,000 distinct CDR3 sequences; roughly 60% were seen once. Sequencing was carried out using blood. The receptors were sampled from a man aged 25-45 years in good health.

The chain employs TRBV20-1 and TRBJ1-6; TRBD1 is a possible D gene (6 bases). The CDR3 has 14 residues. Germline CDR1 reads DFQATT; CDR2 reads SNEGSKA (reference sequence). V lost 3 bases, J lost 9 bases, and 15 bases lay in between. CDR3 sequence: CSARDQGRTSPLHF. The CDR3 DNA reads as TGCAGTGCTAGGGACCAGGGGCGGACTTCACCCCTCCACTTT.

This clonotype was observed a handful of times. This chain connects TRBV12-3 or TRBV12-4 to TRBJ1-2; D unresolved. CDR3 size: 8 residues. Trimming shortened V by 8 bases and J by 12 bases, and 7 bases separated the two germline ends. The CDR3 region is CASGPNTF. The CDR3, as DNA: TGTGCCAGCGGACCGAACACCTTC.

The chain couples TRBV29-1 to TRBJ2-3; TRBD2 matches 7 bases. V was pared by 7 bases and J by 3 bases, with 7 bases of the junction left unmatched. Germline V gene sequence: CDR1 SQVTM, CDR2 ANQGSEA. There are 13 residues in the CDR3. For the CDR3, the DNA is TGCAGCGCCGGAGGGCGGGAGACAGATACGCAGTATTTT. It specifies CSAGGRETDTQYF.

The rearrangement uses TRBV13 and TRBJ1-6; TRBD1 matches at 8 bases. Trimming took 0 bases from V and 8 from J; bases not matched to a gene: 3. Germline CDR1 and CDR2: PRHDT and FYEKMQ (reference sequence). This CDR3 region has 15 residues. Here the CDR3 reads CASSLGRGRDSPLHF. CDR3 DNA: TGTGCCAGCAGCTTAGGCAGGGGGCGCGATTCACCCCTCCACTTT.

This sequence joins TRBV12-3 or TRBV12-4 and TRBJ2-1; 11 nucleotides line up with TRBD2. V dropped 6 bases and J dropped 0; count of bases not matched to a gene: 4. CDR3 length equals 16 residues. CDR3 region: CASRGLAGFSYNEQFF. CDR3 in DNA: TGTGCCAGCAGAGGACTAGCGGGCTTCTCCTACAATGAGCAGTTCTTC.

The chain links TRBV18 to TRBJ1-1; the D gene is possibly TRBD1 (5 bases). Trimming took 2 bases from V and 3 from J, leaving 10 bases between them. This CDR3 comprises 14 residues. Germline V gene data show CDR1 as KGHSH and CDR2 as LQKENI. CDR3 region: CASSPGRADTEAFF. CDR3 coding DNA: TGTGCCAGCTCACCAGGCAGGGCGGACACTGAAGCTTTCTTT.

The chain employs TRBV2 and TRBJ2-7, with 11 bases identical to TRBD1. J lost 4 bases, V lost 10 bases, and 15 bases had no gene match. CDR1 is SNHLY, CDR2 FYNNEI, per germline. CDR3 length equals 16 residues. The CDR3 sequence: CATRDRGRDWGYEQYF. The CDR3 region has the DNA TGTGCCACCCGGGACAGGGGGAGAGATTGGGGATACGAGCAGTACTTC. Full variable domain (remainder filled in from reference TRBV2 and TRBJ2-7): EPEVTQTPSHQVTQMGQEVILRCVPISNHLYFYWYRQILGQKVEFLVSFYNNEISEKSEIFDDQFSVERPDGSNFTLKIRSTKLEDSAMYFCATRDRGRDWGYEQYFGPGTRLTVT.

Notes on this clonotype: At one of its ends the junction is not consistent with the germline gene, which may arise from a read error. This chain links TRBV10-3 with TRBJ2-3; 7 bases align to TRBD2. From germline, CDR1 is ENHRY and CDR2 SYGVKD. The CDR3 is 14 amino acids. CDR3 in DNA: TGTGCCATCTCTCAGGGAGGGTCCACAGATACGCGGTATTTT. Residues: CAISQGGSTDTRYF.